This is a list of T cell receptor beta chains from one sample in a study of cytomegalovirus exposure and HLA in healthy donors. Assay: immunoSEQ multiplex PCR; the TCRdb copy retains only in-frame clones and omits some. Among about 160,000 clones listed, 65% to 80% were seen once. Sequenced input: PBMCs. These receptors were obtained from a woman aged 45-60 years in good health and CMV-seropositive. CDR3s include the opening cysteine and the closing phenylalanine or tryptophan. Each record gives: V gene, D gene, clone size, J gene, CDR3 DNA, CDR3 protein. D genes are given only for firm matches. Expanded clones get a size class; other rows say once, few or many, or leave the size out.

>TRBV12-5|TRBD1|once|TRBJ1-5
TGTGCTAGTGGGGGATCTGGACAGGCTGTTTCCCCCCAGCATTTT
CASGGSGQAVSPQHF
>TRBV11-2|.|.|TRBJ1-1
TGTGCCAGCAGCTTAGATGGGGGCGACCTTCGTGAAGCTTTCTTT
CASSLDGGDLREAFF
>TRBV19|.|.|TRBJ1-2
TGTGCCAGTATACGGAACAGTGCATCCCAATCCTCTTTTTACACCTTC
CASIRNSASQSSFYTF
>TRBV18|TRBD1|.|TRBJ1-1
TGTGCCAGCTCACCAGACAGGGGGCTATTGACCACTGAAGCTTTCTTT
CASSPDRGLLTTEAFF
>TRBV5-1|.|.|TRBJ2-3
TGCGCCAGCAGCTTGACAGGGAGCAAAAAAAGCACAGATACGCAGTATTTT
CASSLTGSKKSTDTQYF
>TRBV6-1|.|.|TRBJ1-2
TGTGCCAGCAGTGAAGGGCCCGGGAGGTCAGAGGGCTACACCTTC
CASSEGPGRSEGYTF
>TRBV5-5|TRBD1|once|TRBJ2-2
TGTGCCAGCAGCCCGTGGGACAGATACACCGGGGAGCTGTTTTTT
CASSPWDRYTGELFF
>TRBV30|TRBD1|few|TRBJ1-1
TGTGCCTGGAGTTCTCTTGGGACAGTGATCGAAGCTTTCTTT
CAWSSLGTVIEAFF
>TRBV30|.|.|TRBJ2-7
TGTGCCTGGAGTGTAGGGGGTACACTTCCCAGCGAGCAGTACTTC
CAWSVGGTLPSEQYF
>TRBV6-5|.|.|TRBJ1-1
TGTGCCAGCAGTTACTCGAAAGGGGTCGGTGAAGCTTTCTTT
CASSYSKGVGEAFF
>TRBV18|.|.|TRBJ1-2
TGTGCCAGCTCATTCACAGGGATCGATGGCTACACCTTC
CASSFTGIDGYTF
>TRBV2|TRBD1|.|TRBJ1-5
TGTGCCAGCAGTGGCGGACAGGGAGATCAGCCCCAGCATTTT
CASSGGQGDQPQHF
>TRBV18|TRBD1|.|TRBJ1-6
TGTGCCAGCTCACCGGGACAGGACAATTCACCCCTCCACTTT
CASSPGQDNSPLHF
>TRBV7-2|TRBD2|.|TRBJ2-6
TGTGCCAGCAGGGGGGGGTCTGGGGCCAACGTCCTGACTTTC
CASRGGSGANVLTF
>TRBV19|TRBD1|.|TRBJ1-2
TGTGCCAGTAGTTTCGACCCCAGATCAGGGGGTGGCTACACCTTC
CASSFDPRSGGGYTF
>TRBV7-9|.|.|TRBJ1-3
TGTGCCAGCAGCTTGATGTCAGGGGCTGGAAACACCATATATTTT
CASSLMSGAGNTIYF
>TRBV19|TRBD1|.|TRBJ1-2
TGTGCCAGTACTGGGACAGGGGTGATGTGGTATGGCTACACCTTC
CASTGTGVMWYGYTF
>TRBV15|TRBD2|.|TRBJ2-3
TGTGCCACCAGCAGAGATATCCGGGGGGGGGCAGATACGCAGTATTTT
CATSRDIRGGADTQYF
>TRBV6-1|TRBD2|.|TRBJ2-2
TGTGCCAGCAGTGGCGGGGGGCTCTGGGGGGACACCGGGGAGCTGTTTTTT
CASSGGGLWGDTGELFF
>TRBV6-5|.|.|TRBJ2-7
TGTGCCAGCAGTTACCAGAGGGGGGGGGCCTACGAGCAGTACTTC
CASSYQRGGAYEQYF
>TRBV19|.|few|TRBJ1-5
TGTGCCAGTAGTATAAATGTCGGGGGACCTTTAAGCAATCAGCCCCAGCATTTT
CASSINVGGPLSNQPQHF
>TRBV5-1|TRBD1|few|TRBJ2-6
TGCGCCAGCAGCCTGGACAGGGTAGGTGGGGCCAACGTCCTGACTTTC
CASSLDRVGGANVLTF
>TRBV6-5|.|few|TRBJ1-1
TGTGCCAGCAGACCAGGACAAACAAACACTGAAGCTTTCTTT
CASRPGQTNTEAFF
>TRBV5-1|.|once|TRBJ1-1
TGCGCCAGCACCCCGGAGGGGAACACTGAAGCTTTCTTT
CASTPEGNTEAFF
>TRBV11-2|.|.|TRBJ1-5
TGTGCCAGCAGCTCCGGGGAAGGCCAGCCCCAGCATTTT
CASSSGEGQPQHF
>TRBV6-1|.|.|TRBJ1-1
TGTGCCAGCACCGCAGGTAGGAACACTGAAGCTTTCTTT
CASTAGRNTEAFF
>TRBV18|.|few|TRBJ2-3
TGTGCCAGCTCACCGTGGGACAACACAGATACGCAGTATTTT
CASSPWDNTDTQYF
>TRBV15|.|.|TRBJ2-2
TGTGCCACCAGTCAACAGGTTAACACCGGGGAGCTGTTTTTT
CATSQQVNTGELFF
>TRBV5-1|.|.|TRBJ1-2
TGCGCCAGCAGCGCTCCCTACCCCGACAGGTCCTCTAACTATGGCTACACCTTC
CASSAPYPDRSSNYGYTF
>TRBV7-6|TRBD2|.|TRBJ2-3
TGTGCCAGCAGCCAATCGGGACTAGATGTTTCGACAGATACGCAGTATTTT
CASSQSGLDVSTDTQYF
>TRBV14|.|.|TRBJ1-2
TGTGCCAGCAGCCAAGATGGGCGACCTCGGCATGGCTACACCTTC
CASSQDGRPRHGYTF
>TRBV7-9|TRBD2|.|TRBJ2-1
TGTGCCGCCGCCCGCCTTTTGGCGGGGGTTAGTTACAATGAGCAGTTCTTC
CAAARLLAGVSYNEQFF
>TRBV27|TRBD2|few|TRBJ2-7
TGTGCCAGCAGTTTATTTGGGGTCCCAATCACTAGCGGGGCCTACGAGCAGTACTTC
CASSLFGVPITSGAYEQYF
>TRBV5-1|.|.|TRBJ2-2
TGCGCCAGCAGCTCTCGAGACCGAGGAAGCATAAACACCGGGGAGCTGTTTTTT
CASSSRDRGSINTGELFF
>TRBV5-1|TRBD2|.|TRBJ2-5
TGCGCCAGCAGGCTAGCGGGGGAACCCCAAGAGACCCAGTACTTC
CASRLAGEPQETQYF
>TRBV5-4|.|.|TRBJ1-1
TGTGCCAGCAGCTTAAAATCCAGGGCGGGGACTGAAGCTTTCTTT
CASSLKSRAGTEAFF
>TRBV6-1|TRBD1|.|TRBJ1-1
TGTGCCAGCAGTGGACTCCAGGGGGCCGTCGACACTGAAGCTTTCTTT
CASSGLQGAVDTEAFF
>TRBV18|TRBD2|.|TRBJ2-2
TGTGCCAGCTCACCACCGGCTAGCGGGGTCACCGGGGAGCTGTTTTTT
CASSPPASGVTGELFF
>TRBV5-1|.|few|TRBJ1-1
TGCGCCAGCAGCTTGGCCCCAGGGTCCTTCAACACTGAAGCTTTCTTT
CASSLAPGSFNTEAFF
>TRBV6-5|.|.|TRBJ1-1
TGTGCCAGCAGTAGGGGGTATTCGGACACTGAAGCTTTCTTT
CASSRGYSDTEAFF
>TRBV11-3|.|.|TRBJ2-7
TGTGCCAGCAGCCCCGGGACAGCCGGGGGTGAGCAGTACTTC
CASSPGTAGGEQYF